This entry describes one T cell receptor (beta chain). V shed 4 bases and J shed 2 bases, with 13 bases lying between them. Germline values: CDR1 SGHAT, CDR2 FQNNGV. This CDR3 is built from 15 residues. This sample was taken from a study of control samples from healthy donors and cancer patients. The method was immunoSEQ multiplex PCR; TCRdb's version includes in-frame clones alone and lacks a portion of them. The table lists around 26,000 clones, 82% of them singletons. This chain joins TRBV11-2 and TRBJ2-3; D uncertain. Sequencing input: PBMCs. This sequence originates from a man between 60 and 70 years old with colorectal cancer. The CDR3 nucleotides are TGTGCCAGCAGCTCCCAGGTGATGGTCACAGATACGCAGTATTTT. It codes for CASSSQVMVTDTQYF.